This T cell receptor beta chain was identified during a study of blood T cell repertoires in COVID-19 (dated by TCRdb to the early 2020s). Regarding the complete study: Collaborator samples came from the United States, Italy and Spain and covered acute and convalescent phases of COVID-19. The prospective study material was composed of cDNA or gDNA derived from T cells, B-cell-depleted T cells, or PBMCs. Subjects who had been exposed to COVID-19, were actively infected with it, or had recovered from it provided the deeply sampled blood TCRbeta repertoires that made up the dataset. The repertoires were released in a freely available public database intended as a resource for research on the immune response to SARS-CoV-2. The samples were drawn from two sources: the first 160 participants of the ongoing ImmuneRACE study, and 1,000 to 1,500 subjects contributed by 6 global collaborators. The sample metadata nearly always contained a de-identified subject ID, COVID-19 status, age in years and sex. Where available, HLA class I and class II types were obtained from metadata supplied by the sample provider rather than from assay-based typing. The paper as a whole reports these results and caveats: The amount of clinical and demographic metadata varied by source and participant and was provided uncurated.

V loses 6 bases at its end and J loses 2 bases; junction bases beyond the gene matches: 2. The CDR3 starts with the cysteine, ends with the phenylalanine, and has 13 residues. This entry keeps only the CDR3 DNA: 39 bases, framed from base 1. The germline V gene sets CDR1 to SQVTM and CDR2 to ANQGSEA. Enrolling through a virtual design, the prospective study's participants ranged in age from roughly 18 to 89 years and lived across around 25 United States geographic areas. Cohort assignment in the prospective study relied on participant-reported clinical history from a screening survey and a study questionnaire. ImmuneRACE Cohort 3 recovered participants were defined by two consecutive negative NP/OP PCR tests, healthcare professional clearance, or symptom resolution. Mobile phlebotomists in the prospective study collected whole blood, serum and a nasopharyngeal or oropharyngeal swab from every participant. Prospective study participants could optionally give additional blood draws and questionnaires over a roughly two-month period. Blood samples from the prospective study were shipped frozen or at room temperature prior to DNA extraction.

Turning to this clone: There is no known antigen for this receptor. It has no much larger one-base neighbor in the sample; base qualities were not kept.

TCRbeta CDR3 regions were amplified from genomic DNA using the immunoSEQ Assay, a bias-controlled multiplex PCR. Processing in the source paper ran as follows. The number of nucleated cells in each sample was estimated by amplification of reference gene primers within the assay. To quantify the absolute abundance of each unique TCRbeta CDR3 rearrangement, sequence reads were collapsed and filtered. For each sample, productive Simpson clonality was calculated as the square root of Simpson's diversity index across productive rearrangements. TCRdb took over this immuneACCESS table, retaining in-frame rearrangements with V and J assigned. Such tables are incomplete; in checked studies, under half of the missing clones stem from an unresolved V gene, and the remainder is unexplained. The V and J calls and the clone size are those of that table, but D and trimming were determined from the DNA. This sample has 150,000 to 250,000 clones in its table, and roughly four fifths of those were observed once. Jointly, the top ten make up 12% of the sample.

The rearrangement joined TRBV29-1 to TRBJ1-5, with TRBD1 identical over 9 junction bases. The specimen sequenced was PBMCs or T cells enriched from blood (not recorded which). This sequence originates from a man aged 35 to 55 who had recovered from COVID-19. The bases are TGCAGCGTAGGGGACAGGGGCAATCAGCCCCAGCATTTT. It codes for CSVGDRGNQPQHF.